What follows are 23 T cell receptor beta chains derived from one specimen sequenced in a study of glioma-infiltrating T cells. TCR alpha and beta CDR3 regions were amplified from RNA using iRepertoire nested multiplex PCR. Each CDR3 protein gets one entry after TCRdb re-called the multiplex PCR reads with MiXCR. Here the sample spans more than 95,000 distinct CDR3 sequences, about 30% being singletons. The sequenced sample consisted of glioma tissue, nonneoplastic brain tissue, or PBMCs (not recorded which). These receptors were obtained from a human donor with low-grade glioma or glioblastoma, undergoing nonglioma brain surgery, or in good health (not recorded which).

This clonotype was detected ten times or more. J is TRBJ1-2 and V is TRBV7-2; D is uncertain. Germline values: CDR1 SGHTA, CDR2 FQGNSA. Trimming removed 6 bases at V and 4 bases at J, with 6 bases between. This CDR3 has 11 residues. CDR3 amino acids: CASSKSYGYTF. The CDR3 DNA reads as TGTGCCAGCAGTAAGAGCTATGGCTACACCTTC.

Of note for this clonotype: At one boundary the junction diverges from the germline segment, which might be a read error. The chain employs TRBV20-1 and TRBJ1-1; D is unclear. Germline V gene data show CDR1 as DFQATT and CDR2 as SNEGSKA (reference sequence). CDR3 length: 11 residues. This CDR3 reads CSASVRIETFF. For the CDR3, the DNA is TGCAGTGCTTCTGTCCGCATTGAAACTTTCTTT.

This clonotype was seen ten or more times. CDR3 amino acids: CASSGQGQGVAFF. The CDR3 DNA is TGTGCCAGCAGTGGCCAAGGACAGGGTGTAGCTTTCTTT. This chain connects TRBV28 to TRBJ1-1, with 8 positions matching TRBD1. This CDR3 has 13 amino acids. Looked up from germline, CDR1 is MDHEN and CDR2 is SYDVKM. Trimming cost V 5 bases and J 10 bases; bases outside gene matches: 9.

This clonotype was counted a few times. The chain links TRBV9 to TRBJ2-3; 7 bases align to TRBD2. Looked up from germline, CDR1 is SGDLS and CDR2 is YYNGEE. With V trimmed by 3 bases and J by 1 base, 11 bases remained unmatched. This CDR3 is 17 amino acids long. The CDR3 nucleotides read TGTGCCAGCAGCGCCCGCTCCCAGGGAGGGGGCACAGATACGCAGTATTTT. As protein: CASSARSQGGGTDTQYF.

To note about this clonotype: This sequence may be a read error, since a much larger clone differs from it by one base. The DNA for the CDR3 is TGTGCCCCTTTGACTAGCGCATCTTACAAGCAGTACTTC. It is translated as CAPLTSASYKQYF. This sequence joins TRBV25-1 and TRBJ2-7; TRBD2 matches at 8 bases. V lost 11 bases and J lost 8; bases outside the gene matches: 14. The germline V gene has CDR1 MGHDK and CDR2 SYGVNS. The CDR3 length is 13 residues.

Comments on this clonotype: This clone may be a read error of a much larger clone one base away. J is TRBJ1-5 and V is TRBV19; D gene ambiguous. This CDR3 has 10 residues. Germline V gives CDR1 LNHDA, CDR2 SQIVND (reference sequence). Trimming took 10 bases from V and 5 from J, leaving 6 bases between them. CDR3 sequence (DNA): TGTGCCATCCTACATCAGCCCCAGCATTTT. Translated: CAILHQPQHF. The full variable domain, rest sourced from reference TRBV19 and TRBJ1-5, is DGGITQSPKYLFRKEGQNVTLSCEQNLNHDAMYWYRQDPGQGLRLIYYSQIVNDFQKGDIAEGYSVSREKKESFPLTVTSAQKNPTAFYLCAILHQPQHFGDGTRLSIL.

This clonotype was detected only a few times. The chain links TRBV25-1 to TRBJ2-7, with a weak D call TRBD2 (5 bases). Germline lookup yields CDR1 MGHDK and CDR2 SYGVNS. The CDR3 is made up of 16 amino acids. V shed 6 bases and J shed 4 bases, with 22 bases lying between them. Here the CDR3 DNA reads TGTGCCAGCAGCAAAAATTCTCCAGGTTCGGGGTACGAGCAGTACTTC. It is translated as CASSKNSPGSGYEQYF.

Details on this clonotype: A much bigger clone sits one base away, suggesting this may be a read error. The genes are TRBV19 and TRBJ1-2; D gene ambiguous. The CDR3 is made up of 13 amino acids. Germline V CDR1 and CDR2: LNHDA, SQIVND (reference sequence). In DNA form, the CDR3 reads TGTCCCAGTACGCACTGGGGTAACTATGGCTACACCTTC. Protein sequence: CPSTHWGNYGYTF.

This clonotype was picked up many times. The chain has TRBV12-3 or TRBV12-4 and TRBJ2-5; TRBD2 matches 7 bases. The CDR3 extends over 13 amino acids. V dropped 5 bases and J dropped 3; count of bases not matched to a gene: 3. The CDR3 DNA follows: TGTGCCAGCAGTCTCCGGGAGGAAGAGACCCAGTACTTC. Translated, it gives CASSLREEETQYF.

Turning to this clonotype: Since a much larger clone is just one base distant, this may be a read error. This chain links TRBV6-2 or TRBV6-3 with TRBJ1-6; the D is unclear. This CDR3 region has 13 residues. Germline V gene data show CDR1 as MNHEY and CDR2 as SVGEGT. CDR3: CASTSSYNSLLHF. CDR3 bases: TGTGCCAGCACCAGCTCCTATAATTCACTCCTCCACTTT.

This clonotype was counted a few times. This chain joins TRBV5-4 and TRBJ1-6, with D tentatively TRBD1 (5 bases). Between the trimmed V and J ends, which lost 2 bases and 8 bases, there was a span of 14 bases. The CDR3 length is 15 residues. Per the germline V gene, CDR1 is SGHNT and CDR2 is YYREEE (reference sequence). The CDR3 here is CASSLKGPIYSPLHF. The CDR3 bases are TGTGCCAGCAGCTTAAAGGGGCCTATTTATTCACCCCTCCACTTT.

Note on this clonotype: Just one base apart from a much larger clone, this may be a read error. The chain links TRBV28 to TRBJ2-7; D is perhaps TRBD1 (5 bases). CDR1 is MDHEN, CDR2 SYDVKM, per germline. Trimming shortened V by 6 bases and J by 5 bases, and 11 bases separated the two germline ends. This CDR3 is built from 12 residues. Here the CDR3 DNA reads TGTGCCAGCAGGGGGCGATCCGACGAGCAGTACTTC. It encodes CASRGRSDEQYF.

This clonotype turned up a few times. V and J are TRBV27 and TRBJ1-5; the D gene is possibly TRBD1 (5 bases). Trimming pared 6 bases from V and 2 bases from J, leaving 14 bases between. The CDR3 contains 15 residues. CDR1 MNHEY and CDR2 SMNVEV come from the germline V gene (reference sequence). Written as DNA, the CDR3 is TGTGCCAGCAGCTTCGCCGGGGGGGGCAATCAGCCCCAGCATTTT. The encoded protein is CASSFAGGGNQPQHF.

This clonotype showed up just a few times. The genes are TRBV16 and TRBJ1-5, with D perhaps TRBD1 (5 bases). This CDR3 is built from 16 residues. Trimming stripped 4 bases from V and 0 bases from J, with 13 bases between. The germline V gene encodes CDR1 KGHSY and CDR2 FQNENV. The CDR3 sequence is CASSRELTASNQPQHF. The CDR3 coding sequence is TGTGCCAGCAGCCGTGAACTGACAGCTAGCAATCAGCCCCAGCATTTT.

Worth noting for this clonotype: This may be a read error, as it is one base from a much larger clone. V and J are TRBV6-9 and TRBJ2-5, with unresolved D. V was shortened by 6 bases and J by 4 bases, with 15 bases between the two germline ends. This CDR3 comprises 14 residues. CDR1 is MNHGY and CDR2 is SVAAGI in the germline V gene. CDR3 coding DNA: TGTGCCAGCAGGTACCCGGGCAGCCGAGAGACCCAGTACTTC. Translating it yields CASRYPGSRETQYF.

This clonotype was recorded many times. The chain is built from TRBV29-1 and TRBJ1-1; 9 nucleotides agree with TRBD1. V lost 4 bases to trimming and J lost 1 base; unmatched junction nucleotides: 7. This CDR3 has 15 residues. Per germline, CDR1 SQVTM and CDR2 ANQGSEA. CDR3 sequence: CSVAGTGLRNTEAFF. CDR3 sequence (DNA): TGCAGCGTTGCCGGGACAGGGTTACGGAACACTGAAGCTTTCTTT.

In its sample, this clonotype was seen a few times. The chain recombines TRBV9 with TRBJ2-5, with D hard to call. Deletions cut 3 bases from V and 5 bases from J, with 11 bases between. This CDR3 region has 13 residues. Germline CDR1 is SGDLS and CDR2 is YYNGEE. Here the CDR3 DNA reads TGTGCCAGCAGCGGGAACCTCCGCGAGACCCAGTACTTC. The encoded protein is CASSGNLRETQYF.

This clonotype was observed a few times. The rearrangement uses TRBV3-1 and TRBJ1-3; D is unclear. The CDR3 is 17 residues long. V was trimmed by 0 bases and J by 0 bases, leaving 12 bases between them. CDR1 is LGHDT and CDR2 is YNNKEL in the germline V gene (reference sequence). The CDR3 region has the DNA TGTGCCAGCAGCCAAGAAAGAGGTGGAAACTCTGGAAACACCATATATTTT. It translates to CASSQERGGNSGNTIYF.

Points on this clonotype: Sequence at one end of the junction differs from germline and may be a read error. CDR3 amino acids: CAGSEQGQGAGGAFF. The DNA of the CDR3 is TGTGCCGGCAGTGAACAGGGACAGGGGGCAGGAGGGGCTTTCTTT. The chain combines TRBV2 with TRBJ1-1; TRBD1 agrees at 12 bases. The germline V gene has CDR1 SNHLY and CDR2 FYNNEI. This CDR3 is built from 15 residues. Using reference TRBV2 and TRBJ1-1 for the parts outside the CDR3, the full variable domain is EPEVTQTPSHQVTQMGQEVILRCVPISNHLYFYWYRQILGQKVEFLVSFYNNEISEKSEIFDDQFSVERPDGSNFTLKIRSTKLEDSAMYFCAGSEQGQGAGGAFFGQGTRLTVV.

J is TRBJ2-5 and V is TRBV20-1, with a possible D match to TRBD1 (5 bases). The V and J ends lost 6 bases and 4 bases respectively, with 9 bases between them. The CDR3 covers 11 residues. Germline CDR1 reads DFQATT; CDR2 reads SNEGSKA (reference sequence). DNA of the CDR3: TGCAGTGCGGGGCCCCGAGAGACCCAGTACTTC. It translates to CSAGPRETQYF.

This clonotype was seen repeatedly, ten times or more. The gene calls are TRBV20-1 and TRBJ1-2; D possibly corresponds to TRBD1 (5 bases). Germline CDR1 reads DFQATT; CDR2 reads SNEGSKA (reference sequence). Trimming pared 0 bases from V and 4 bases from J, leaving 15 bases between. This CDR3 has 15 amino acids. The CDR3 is CSARDLRDRGYGYTF. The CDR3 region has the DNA TGCAGTGCTAGAGATTTACGGGACCGTGGCTATGGCTACACCTTC.

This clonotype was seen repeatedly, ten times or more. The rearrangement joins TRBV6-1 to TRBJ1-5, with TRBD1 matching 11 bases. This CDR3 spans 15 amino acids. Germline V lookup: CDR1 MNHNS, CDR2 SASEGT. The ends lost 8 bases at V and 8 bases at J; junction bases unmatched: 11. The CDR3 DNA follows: TGTGCCAGCGGACTTGGACAGGGGGCGGGAAAGCCCCAGCATTTT. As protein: CASGLGQGAGKPQHF.

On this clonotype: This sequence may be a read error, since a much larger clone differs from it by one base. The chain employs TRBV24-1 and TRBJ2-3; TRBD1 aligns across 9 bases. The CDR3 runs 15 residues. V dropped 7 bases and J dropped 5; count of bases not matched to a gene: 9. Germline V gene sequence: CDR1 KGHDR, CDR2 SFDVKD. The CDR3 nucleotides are TGTGCCACCAGCCCAGGACAGGGGACCAGAGATACGCAGTATTTT. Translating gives CATSPGQGTRDTQYF.